Detailed here is one TCR beta chain. In the naive CD8 group, cells lacked CD45RO and were positively selected for CCR7, so terminally differentiated effector memory CD45RA+ cells were left out. The donors were all Caucasian adults (living in Nashville, Tennessee). Libraries were prepared by immunoSEQ multiplex PCR; TCRdb keeps only in-frame clonotypes and omits some of them. The data show 2 million or so clones, about 95% seen once. This specimen comes from a study of shared clonotypes between healthy human individuals. Germline-derived CDR1 and CDR2 are SGDLS and YYNGEE. The length of the CDR3 is 14 residues. After removal of 3 bases from V and 4 bases from J, the junction contained 5 bases not matched to a gene.

The source material was naive CD8+ T cells sorted from blood. The TCR was taken from a man younger than 35 in good health. V is TRBV9 and J is TRBJ2-3; 7 nucleotides match TRBD2. The CDR3 is CASSGGSRSDTQYF. CDR3 in DNA: TGTGCCAGCAGCGGCGGGAGTAGGTCAGATACGCAGTATTTT. Full variable domain (missing parts from reference TRBV9 and TRBJ2-3): DSGVTQTPKHLITATGQRVTLRCSPRSGDLSVYWYQQSLDQGLQFLIQYYNGEERAKGNILERFSAQQFPDLHSELNLSSLELGDSALYFCASSGGSRSDTQYFGPGTRLTVL.